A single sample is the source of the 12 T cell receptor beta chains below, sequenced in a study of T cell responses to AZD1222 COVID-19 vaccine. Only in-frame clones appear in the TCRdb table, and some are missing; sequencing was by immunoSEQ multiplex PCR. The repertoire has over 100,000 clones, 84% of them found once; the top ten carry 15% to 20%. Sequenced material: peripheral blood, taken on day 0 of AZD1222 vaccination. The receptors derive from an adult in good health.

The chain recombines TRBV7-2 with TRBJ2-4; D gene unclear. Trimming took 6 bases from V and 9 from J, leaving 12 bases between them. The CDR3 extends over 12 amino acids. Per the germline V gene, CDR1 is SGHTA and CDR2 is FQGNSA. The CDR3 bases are TGTGCCAGCAGTCGAGACCTGGGCATTCAGTACTTC. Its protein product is CASSRDLGIQYF.

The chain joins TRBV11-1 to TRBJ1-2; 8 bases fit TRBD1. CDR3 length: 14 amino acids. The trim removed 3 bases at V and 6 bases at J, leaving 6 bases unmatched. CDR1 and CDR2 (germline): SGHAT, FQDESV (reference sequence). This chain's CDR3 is CASSFQQGADGYTF. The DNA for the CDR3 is TGTGCCAGCAGCTTTCAGCAGGGGGCGGATGGCTACACCTTC.

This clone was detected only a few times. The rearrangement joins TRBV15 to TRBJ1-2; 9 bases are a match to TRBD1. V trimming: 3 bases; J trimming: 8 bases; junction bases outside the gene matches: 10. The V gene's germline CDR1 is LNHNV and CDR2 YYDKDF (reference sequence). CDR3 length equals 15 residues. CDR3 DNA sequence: TGTGCCACCAGCAGTAGGGGACAGGGCGTGACCGGCTACACCTTC. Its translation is CATSSRGQGVTGYTF.

The CDR3 coding sequence is TGTGCCAGCTCGGCTAGCGGGACAGGGGACCACGAGCAGTACTTC. It specifies CASSASGTGDHEQYF. This rearrangement joins TRBV18 to TRBJ2-7; tentatively, D is TRBD1 (10 bases). CDR1 and CDR2 from the germline V gene are KGHSH and LQKENI. This CDR3 has 15 amino acids. Trimming took 6 bases from V and 5 from J, leaving 20 bases between them.

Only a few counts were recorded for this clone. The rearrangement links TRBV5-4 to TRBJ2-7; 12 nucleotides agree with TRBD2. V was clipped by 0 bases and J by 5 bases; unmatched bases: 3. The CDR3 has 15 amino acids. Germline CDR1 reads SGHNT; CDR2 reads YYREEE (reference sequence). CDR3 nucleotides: TGTGCCAGCAGCTTGGAACTAGCGGGAGGCCACGAGCAGTACTTC. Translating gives CASSLELAGGHEQYF.

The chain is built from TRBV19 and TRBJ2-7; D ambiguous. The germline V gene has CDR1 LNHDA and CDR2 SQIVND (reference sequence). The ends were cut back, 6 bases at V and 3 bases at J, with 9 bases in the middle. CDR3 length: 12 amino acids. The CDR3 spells CASSHDHYEQYF. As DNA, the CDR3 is TGTGCCAGTAGCCATGACCACTACGAGCAGTACTTC.

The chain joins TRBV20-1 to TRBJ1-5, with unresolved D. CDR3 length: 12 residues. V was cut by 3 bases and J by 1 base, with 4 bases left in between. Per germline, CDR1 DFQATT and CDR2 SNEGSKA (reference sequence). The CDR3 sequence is CSASDSNQPQHF. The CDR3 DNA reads TGCAGTGCTAGTGACAGCAATCAGCCCCAGCATTTT.

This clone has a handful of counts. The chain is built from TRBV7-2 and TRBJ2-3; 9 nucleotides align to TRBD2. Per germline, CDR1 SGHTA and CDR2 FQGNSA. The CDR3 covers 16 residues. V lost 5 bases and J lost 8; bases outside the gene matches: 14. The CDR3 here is CASSPRLAELGGTQYF. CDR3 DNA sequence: TGTGCCAGCAGCCCCAGACTAGCGGAGCTTGGGGGTACGCAGTATTTT.

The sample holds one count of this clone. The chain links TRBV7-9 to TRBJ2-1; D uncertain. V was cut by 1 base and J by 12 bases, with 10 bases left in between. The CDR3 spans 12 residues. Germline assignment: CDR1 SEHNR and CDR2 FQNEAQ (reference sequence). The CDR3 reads CASSLDHFSQFF. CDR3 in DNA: TGTGCCAGCAGCTTAGATCATTTCTCGCAGTTCTTC.

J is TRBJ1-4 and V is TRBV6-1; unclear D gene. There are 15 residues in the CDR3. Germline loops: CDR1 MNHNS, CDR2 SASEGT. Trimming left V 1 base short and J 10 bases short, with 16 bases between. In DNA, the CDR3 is TGTGCCAGCAGTGAAGGTGCGGGAGAGGGTGGAAAACTGTTTTTT. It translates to CASSEGAGEGGKLFF.

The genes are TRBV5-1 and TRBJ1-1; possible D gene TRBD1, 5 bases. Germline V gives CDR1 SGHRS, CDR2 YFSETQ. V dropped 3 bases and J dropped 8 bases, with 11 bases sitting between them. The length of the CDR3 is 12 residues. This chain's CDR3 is CASSSTGPEAFF. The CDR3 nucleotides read TGCGCCAGCAGCTCAACAGGACCCGAAGCTTTCTTT.

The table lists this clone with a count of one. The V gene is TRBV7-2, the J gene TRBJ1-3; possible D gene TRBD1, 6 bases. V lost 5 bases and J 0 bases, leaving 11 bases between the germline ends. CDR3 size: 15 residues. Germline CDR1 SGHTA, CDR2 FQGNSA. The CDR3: CASSGQSSSGNTIYF. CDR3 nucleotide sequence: TGTGCCAGCAGCGGACAGTCGAGCTCTGGAAACACCATATATTTT.